A single sample is the source of the 27 T cell receptor beta chains below, sequenced in a study of blood T cell repertoires in COVID-19. Produced via immunoSEQ multiplex PCR; TCRdb's table is partial and in-frame only. The sample includes 200,000 or so clones, around 82% seen only once; the top ten take 3% to 3.5%. Material for sequencing was peripheral blood. These receptors came from a woman in her 30s who had recovered from COVID-19.

V gene TRBV5-5 combines with J gene TRBJ2-1; 10 nucleotides align to TRBD2. The CDR3 has 15 residues. Trimming took 9 bases from V and 5 from J; bases not matched to a gene: 11. The germline CDR1 and CDR2 sequences are SGHKS and YYEKEE (reference sequence). The CDR3 sequence: CATTPFLAGDNEQFF. The CDR3, as DNA: TGTGCCACCACACCTTTCCTAGCGGGGGACAATGAGCAGTTCTTC.

This clone was seen just once. The V and J genes are TRBV30 and TRBJ1-5; 7 bases fit TRBD1. The CDR3 is 14 amino acids. V shed 1 base, J shed 6 bases, and the junction held 6 bases outside the gene matches. CDR1 is GTSNPN and CDR2 is SVGIG in the germline V gene (reference sequence). Here the CDR3 DNA reads TGTGCCTGGAGTGGTGACAGGGAAGGTCAGCCCCAGCATTTT. Translating it yields CAWSGDREGQPQHF.

This clone has just one count. The gene calls are TRBV5-1 and TRBJ2-7; 9 nucleotides align to TRBD1. J lost 6 bases, V lost 4 bases, and 8 bases had no gene match. Germline assignment: CDR1 SGHRS and CDR2 YFSETQ. This CDR3 region has 14 residues. The chain's CDR3 is CASSDRTGDREQYF. The CDR3 DNA reads TGCGCCAGCAGCGATAGGACAGGGGATCGCGAGCAGTACTTC. Supplemented by reference TRBV5-1 and TRBJ2-7, the full variable domain reads KAGVTQTPRYLIKTRGQQVTLSCSPISGHRSVSWYQQTPGQGLQFLFEYFSETQRNKGNFPGRFSGRQFSNSRSEMNVSTLELGDSALYLCASSDRTGDREQYFGPGTRLTVT.

The chain has TRBV29-1 and TRBJ2-1, with D possibly matching TRBD2 (6 bases). Deletions cut 3 bases from V and 9 bases from J, with 21 bases between. Germline V gene data show CDR1 as SQVTM and CDR2 as ANQGSEA. The CDR3 spans 15 residues. The CDR3 nucleotides are TGCAGCGTTGAGTCCCCTAGCGTTCGGTTCGGTGAGCAGTTCTTC. Translated, it gives CSVESPSVRFGEQFF.

The chain combines TRBV6-4 with TRBJ2-7; D is unresolved. Deletions cut 4 bases from V and 0 bases from J, with 7 bases between. Germline assignment: CDR1 MRHNA and CDR2 SNTAGT. CDR3 length: 13 residues. CDR3 protein: CASSGVLSYEQYF. CDR3 DNA sequence: TGTGCCAGCAGTGGTGTCCTCTCCTACGAGCAGTACTTC.

This rearrangement joins TRBV20-1 to TRBJ2-1; D gene ambiguous. Germline V CDR1 and CDR2: DFQATT, SNEGSKA (reference sequence). The ends were cut back, 3 bases at V and 9 bases at J, with 9 bases in the middle. This CDR3 contains 11 residues. CDR3 nucleotides: TGCAGTGCTAGGCGGCTGGGTGAGCAGTTCTTC. It codes for CSARRLGEQFF.

The chain couples TRBV27 to TRBJ2-7, with 7 bases identical to TRBD1. CDR1 is MNHEY and CDR2 is SMNVEV in the germline V gene (reference sequence). The V segment lost 4 bases and the J segment 3 bases; nucleotides outside the gene matches: 9. There are 15 residues in the CDR3. The CDR3 here is CASSSSGTADYEQYF. The CDR3 nucleotides read TGTGCCAGCAGTTCATCCGGGACAGCGGACTACGAGCAGTACTTC.

The chain uses TRBV5-3 and TRBJ1-5, with TRBD1 identical over 9 bases. TRBV5-3 is placed among ORFs of uncertain function. V was pared by 4 bases and J by 5 bases, with 10 bases of the junction left unmatched. This CDR3 has 16 amino acids. The CDR3 loop reads CARSPGQGLSDQPQHF. CDR3 in DNA: TGTGCCAGAAGCCCCGGACAGGGGTTGAGTGATCAGCCCCAGCATTTT.

The gene calls are TRBV9 and TRBJ1-3; no definite D call. Germline CDR1 is SGDLS and CDR2 is YYNGEE. Deletions cut 4 bases from V and 0 bases from J, with 17 bases between. This CDR3 spans 17 amino acids. This CDR3 is CASSLSSYPSSGNTIYF. In DNA, the CDR3 is TGTGCCAGCAGCCTATCGAGCTATCCAAGCTCTGGAAACACCATATATTTT.

The chain combines TRBV6-5 with TRBJ1-2; tentative D call: TRBD1 (5 bases). CDR3 size: 14 residues. The V gene's germline CDR1 is MNHEY and CDR2 SVGAGI. V gave up 3 bases and J gave up 5 bases, with 13 bases separating them. CDR3 nucleotide sequence: TGTGCCAGCAGTTATCAGGGTTCCGGGTATGGCTACACCTTC. This codes for CASSYQGSGYGYTF.

The rearrangement uses TRBV29-1 and TRBJ2-7; a weak D match, TRBD1 (5 bases). There are 14 residues in the CDR3. The V end lost 2 bases, the J end lost 1 base, and 12 bases lay between the germline ends. Germline V CDR1 and CDR2: SQVTM, ANQGSEA. The CDR3 sequence: CSVENGHFSYEQYF. Written as DNA, the CDR3 is TGCAGCGTTGAAAACGGACACTTTTCCTACGAGCAGTACTTC.

The rearrangement joins TRBV6-6 to TRBJ1-5, with a tentative D call TRBD1 (5 bases). This CDR3 has 15 residues. The ends were cut back, 5 bases at V and 0 bases at J, with 11 bases in the middle. Germline assignment: CDR1 MNHNY and CDR2 SVGAGI (reference sequence). The DNA for the CDR3 is TGTGCCAGCAGTCCCGACAGTTATAGCAATCAGCCCCAGCATTTT. This gives the protein CASSPDSYSNQPQHF.

The chain uses TRBV19 and TRBJ2-2; 7 nucleotides align to TRBD1. The V segment lost 5 bases and the J segment 3 bases; nucleotides outside the gene matches: 6. Germline CDR1 and CDR2: LNHDA and SQIVND (reference sequence). The CDR3 is made up of 15 amino acids. The CDR3 bases are TGTGCCAGTAGTCTCGGGGACAGTTACACCGGGGAGCTGTTTTTT. It codes for CASSLGDSYTGELFF.

The chain combines TRBV2 with TRBJ2-2; 11 nucleotides match TRBD2. The CDR3 is made up of 15 amino acids. V gave up 6 bases and J gave up 1 base; unmatched junction bases: 1. Germline V gives CDR1 SNHLY, CDR2 FYNNEI. CDR3 region: CASRGTSGNTGELFF. CDR3 in DNA: TGTGCCAGCAGGGGGACTAGCGGGAACACCGGGGAGCTGTTTTTT.

The chain is built from TRBV30 and TRBJ1-5; D is possibly TRBD1 (5 bases). From germline, CDR1 is GTSNPN and CDR2 SVGIG (reference sequence). The CDR3 totals 18 residues. The germline V and J ends were trimmed by 0 bases and 1 base, with 19 bases remaining between them. The chain's CDR3 is CAWSVSGLLRVSNQPQHF. CDR3 nucleotide sequence: TGTGCCTGGAGTGTATCGGGACTCCTAAGGGTCAGCAATCAGCCCCAGCATTTT.

The chain uses TRBV5-6 and TRBJ1-4; possible D gene TRBD1, 6 bases. CDR3 length equals 13 residues. V gave up 4 bases and J gave up 7 bases, with 11 bases separating them. Looked up from germline, CDR1 is SGHDT and CDR2 is YYEEEE. As DNA, the CDR3 is TGTGCCAGCAGCGTAACAGGGACTGAAAAACTGTTTTTT. Protein sequence: CASSVTGTEKLFF.

This clone has a handful of counts. The gene calls are TRBV29-1 and TRBJ1-3, with no clear D. Germline lookup yields CDR1 SQVTM and CDR2 ANQGSEA. The V end lost 5 bases, the J end lost 8 bases, and 13 bases lay between the germline ends. CDR3 length: 12 amino acids. The CDR3 DNA follows: TGCAGCGTTAAATACCAGGAGGACACCATATATTTT. Its protein product is CSVKYQEDTIYF.

V gene TRBV7-9 combines with J gene TRBJ2-3; 7 bases agree with TRBD2. The CDR3 has 14 residues. Per the germline V gene, CDR1 is SEHNR and CDR2 is FQNEAQ (reference sequence). V shed 1 base, J shed 6 bases, and the junction held 4 bases outside the gene matches. In nucleotides, the CDR3 is TGTGCCAGCAGCTTAGTCGCGGGAGCGGATACGCAGTATTTT. This encodes CASSLVAGADTQYF.

The chain is built from TRBV28 and TRBJ2-7, with a tentative D call TRBD2 (6 bases). V was cut by 3 bases and J by 2 bases, with 14 bases left in between. The CDR3 spans 15 residues. Germline V gene data show CDR1 as MDHEN and CDR2 as SYDVKM. CDR3 bases: TGTGCCAGCAGTTTGGCCGGCGGGGTCCCCTACGAGCAGTACTTC. This translates into CASSLAGGVPYEQYF.

The genes are TRBV5-4 and TRBJ1-2; a weak D match, TRBD1 (6 bases). Germline V CDR1 and CDR2: SGHNT, YYREEE (reference sequence). Trimming took off 4 bases at V and 8 bases at J, with 27 bases between the two ends. The CDR3 totals 17 residues. CDR3 DNA sequence: TGTGCCAGCAGCCCGAATTCGCCTCAGGGGCACGGGGGGGGCTACACCTTC. Translating gives CASSPNSPQGHGGGYTF. Full variable domain (missing parts from reference TRBV5-4 and TRBJ1-2): ETGVTQSPTHLIKTRGQQVTLRCSSQSGHNTVSWYQQALGQGPQFIFQYYREEENGRGNFPPRFSGLQFPNYSSELNVNALELDDSALYLCASSPNSPQGHGGGYTFGSGTRLTVV.

V and J are TRBV28 and TRBJ2-1, with D possibly matching TRBD2 (7 bases). The CDR3 runs 17 residues. The germline V and J ends were trimmed by 7 bases and 2 bases, with 21 bases remaining between them. Germline lookup yields CDR1 MDHEN and CDR2 SYDVKM. CDR3 nucleotide sequence: TGTGCCAGCAAATACCGAGCGAGGGGGAGGGCCTACAATGAGCAGTTCTTC. Amino acids: CASKYRARGRAYNEQFF.

The chain couples TRBV5-4 to TRBJ2-2; D call uncertain. The CDR3 is 13 amino acids. Trimming left V 3 bases short and J 6 bases short, with 9 bases between. The germline V gene encodes CDR1 SGHNT and CDR2 YYREEE (reference sequence). CDR3: CASSYRSPGELFF. CDR3 coding DNA: TGTGCCAGCAGCTACCGTAGCCCCGGGGAGCTGTTTTTT. The whole variable domain, filled in from reference TRBV5-4 and TRBJ2-2, reads ETGVTQSPTHLIKTRGQQVTLRCSSQSGHNTVSWYQQALGQGPQFIFQYYREEENGRGNFPPRFSGLQFPNYSSELNVNALELDDSALYLCASSYRSPGELFFGEGSRLTVL.

This clone was seen a few times. This chain links TRBV3-1 (or the pseudogene TRBV3-2) with TRBJ1-2; the D is unclear. The CDR3 contains 13 residues. Per the germline V gene, CDR1 is LGHDT and CDR2 is YNNKEL (reference sequence). V gave up 4 bases and J gave up 7 bases, with 13 bases separating them. The CDR3 coding sequence is TGTGCCAGCAGCCCTACAACGACGGGTGGCTACACCTTC. It is translated as CASSPTTTGGYTF.

The chain has TRBV3-1 (or the pseudogene TRBV3-2) and TRBJ1-3; 7 bases match TRBD1. The trim removed 6 bases at V and 1 base at J, leaving 3 bases unmatched. The CDR3 consists of 14 residues. CDR1 and CDR2 from the germline V gene are LGHDT and YNNKEL (reference sequence). For the CDR3, the DNA is TGTGCCAGCAGTTACAGGGGTTCTGGAAACACCATATATTTT. It codes for CASSYRGSGNTIYF.

The V and J genes are TRBV27 and TRBJ2-3; D remains ambiguous. The CDR3 is 16 residues long. Germline assignment: CDR1 MNHEY and CDR2 SMNVEV (reference sequence). The V end lost 2 bases, the J end lost 0 bases, and 12 bases lay between the germline ends. CDR3 region: CASSLNRVSSTDTQYF. CDR3 sequence (DNA): TGTGCCAGCAGTTTAAACCGGGTCTCTAGCACAGATACGCAGTATTTT.

The V call is TRBV18, the J call TRBJ1-2, with 7 bases aligning to TRBD1. After removal of 3 bases from V and 1 base from J, the junction contained 5 bases not matched to a gene. In germline, CDR1 is KGHSH, CDR2 LQKENI. The CDR3 has 15 amino acids. The CDR3 sequence is CASSPSGQSNYGYTF. In DNA, the CDR3 is TGTGCCAGCTCACCCTCGGGACAGAGTAACTATGGCTACACCTTC. Complete variable domain (other parts from reference TRBV18 and TRBJ1-2): NAGVMQNPRHLVRRRGQEARLRCSPMKGHSHVYWYRQLPEEGLKFMVYLQKENIIDESGMPKERFSAEFPKEGPSILRIQQVVRGDSAAYFCASSPSGQSNYGYTFGSGTRLTVV.

This chain joins TRBV10-1 and TRBJ1-3, with D possibly TRBD1 on 6 matching bases. CDR1 WNHNN and CDR2 SYGVQD come from the germline V gene (reference sequence). The V gene lost 2 bases and the J gene lost 7 bases, with 9 bases spanning the gap. This CDR3 has 13 residues. CDR3 nucleotide sequence: TGCGCCAGCAGTGAGGAAACAGGGAACACCATATATTTT. Amino acids: CASSEETGNTIYF.